One sample yielded the 23 T cell receptor beta chains listed below, sequenced in a study of shared clonotypes between healthy human individuals. Libraries were prepared by immunoSEQ multiplex PCR; TCRdb keeps only in-frame clonotypes and omits some of them. Here the sample spans about 1.1 million clones, roughly 77% being singletons. Material: memory CD4+ T cells from PBMCs. As for subset: CD45RA-negative fraction. The origin of the receptors is a man aged 18-30 years in good health. Some clones in this sample may be carry-over from other donors' samples.

The V and J genes are TRBV7-2 and TRBJ2-4; D perhaps matches TRBD1 (5 bases). The CDR3 contains 15 residues. In germline, CDR1 is SGHTA, CDR2 FQGNSA. Trimming left V 2 bases short and J 0 bases short, with 8 bases between. The CDR3 loop reads CASSLRQRAKNIQYF. CDR3 DNA sequence: TGTGCCAGCAGCTTAAGACAGAGAGCCAAAAACATTCAGTACTTC.

V and J are TRBV11-2 and TRBJ2-7, with 8 positions matching TRBD1. In germline, CDR1 is SGHAT, CDR2 FQNNGV. This CDR3 contains 16 residues. J lost 1 base, V lost 5 bases, and 10 bases had no gene match. The CDR3 bases are TGTGCCAGCAGCAATCCAGGCCGACAGGGGTCCTACGAGCAGTACTTC. This translates into CASSNPGRQGSYEQYF.

This clone came up a few times. This rearrangement joins TRBV11-2 to TRBJ2-2; TRBD1 matches at 9 bases. This CDR3 is 19 amino acids long. Germline V CDR1 and CDR2: SGHAT, FQNNGV. V trimming: 2 bases; J trimming: 7 bases; junction bases outside the gene matches: 17. For the CDR3, the DNA is TGTGCCAGCAGCTTATCACAGGGGGCGTCTTACCCGGCGGGCGGGGAGCTGTTTTTT. This translates into CASSLSQGASYPAGGELFF.

J is TRBJ2-1 and V is TRBV5-4; 11 nucleotides match TRBD1. CDR1 and CDR2 from the germline V gene are SGHNT and YYREEE (reference sequence). This CDR3 has 18 amino acids. The trim removed 0 bases at V and 1 base at J, leaving 6 bases unmatched. The CDR3 region has the DNA TGTGCCAGCAGCTTGGGTTTTGGGACAGGGGGTTCCTACAATGAGCAGTTCTTC. Amino acid sequence: CASSLGFGTGGSYNEQFF. The full variable domain, in which reference TRBV5-4 and TRBJ2-1 provide the parts outside the CDR3, is ETGVTQSPTHLIKTRGQQVTLRCSSQSGHNTVSWYQQALGQGPQFIFQYYREEENGRGNFPPRFSGLQFPNYSSELNVNALELDDSALYLCASSLGFGTGGSYNEQFFGPGTRLTVL.

As DNA, the CDR3 is TGTGCCTGGAGTAGCCAGGGAGCGGGAGGGCCTAGCTCCTACAATGAGCAGTTCTTC. It yields the protein CAWSSQGAGGPSSYNEQFF. The chain couples TRBV30 to TRBJ2-1, with TRBD2 matching over 10 bases. CDR3 length equals 19 residues. V dropped 2 bases and J dropped 0; count of bases not matched to a gene: 13. Germline V gene sequence: CDR1 GTSNPN, CDR2 SVGIG (reference sequence).

In DNA, the CDR3 is TGCGCCAGCAGCCAAGACCCGCCCGCCGGGCGGGTCGGTGAGACCCAGTACTTC. Its translation: CASSQDPPAGRVGETQYF. The rearrangement joins TRBV4-1 to TRBJ2-5, with D perhaps matching TRBD2 (5 bases). V was pared by 0 bases and J by 5 bases, with 22 bases between. The CDR3 runs to 18 residues. CDR1 is MGHRA and CDR2 is YSYEKL in the germline V gene.

This rearrangement joins TRBV11-2 to TRBJ2-7; 12 bases agree with TRBD2. J lost 5 bases, V lost 5 bases, and 13 bases had no gene match. This CDR3 has 17 residues. Germline CDR1 and CDR2: SGHAT and FQNNGV. Written as DNA, the CDR3 is TGTGCCAGCAGCCCCCGGACTAGCGGGACTTCCCCCCACGAGCAGTACTTC. It encodes CASSPRTSGTSPHEQYF. The whole variable domain, filled in from reference TRBV11-2 and TRBJ2-7, reads EAGVAQSPRYKIIEKRQSVAFWCNPISGHATLYWYQQILGQGPKLLIQFQNNGVVDDSQLPKDRFSAERLKGVDSTLKIQPAKLEDSAVYLCASSPRTSGTSPHEQYFGPGTRLTVT.

The chain combines TRBV6-1 with TRBJ1-2; the match to TRBD1 covers 8 bases. Looked up from germline, CDR1 is MNHNS and CDR2 is SASEGT. The V segment lost 2 bases and the J segment 6 bases; nucleotides outside the gene matches: 2. There are 13 residues in the CDR3. The CDR3 reads CASSERQGHGYTF. The DNA of the CDR3 is TGTGCCAGCAGTGAAAGACAGGGGCATGGCTACACCTTC.

The chain uses TRBV5-5 and TRBJ2-6, with D perhaps matching TRBD2 (6 bases). CDR3 length equals 16 residues. Trimming left V 1 base short and J 3 bases short, with 11 bases between. Germline lookup yields CDR1 SGHKS and CDR2 YYEKEE (reference sequence). As DNA, the CDR3 is TGTGCCAGCAGCTTGTCTGCGGGGAGTGGGGCCAACGTCCTGACTTTC. This sequence encodes CASSLSAGSGANVLTF.

J is TRBJ2-1 and V is TRBV9; the D gene is possibly TRBD1 (6 bases). Germline loops: CDR1 SGDLS, CDR2 YYNGEE. Trimming removed 0 bases from V and 6 bases from J, with 13 bases in between. The CDR3 is made up of 15 amino acids. The CDR3 sequence: CASSVDLRGFNEQFF. The CDR3 DNA is TGTGCCAGCAGCGTAGATCTGAGGGGGTTCAATGAGCAGTTCTTC.

This sequence joins TRBV2 and TRBJ2-5; the D is unclear. The end of the DNA fits TRBJ2-7 better, so the J call may be wrong. CDR1 SNHLY and CDR2 FYNNEI come from the germline V gene. There are 14 residues in the CDR3. CDR3 DNA sequence: TGTGCCAGCAGTGAACTGGGCGGAACCTACGAGCAGTACTTC. It is translated as CASSELGGTYEQYF.

This clone was recorded at least ten times. The genes are TRBV5-4 and TRBJ2-3; 7 bases map to TRBD2. The germline V gene encodes CDR1 SGHNT and CDR2 YYREEE (reference sequence). The CDR3 has 13 amino acids. Trimming at V came to 6 bases and at J to 0 bases, leaving 1 base not matched to a gene. Here the CDR3 DNA reads TGTGCCAGCACTAGCGGTAGCACAGATACGCAGTATTTT. Protein product: CASTSGSTDTQYF.

This clone was recorded a few times. The chain links TRBV29-1 to TRBJ1-2; tentatively, D is TRBD1 (6 bases). Germline CDR1 SQVTM, CDR2 ANQGSEA. V shed 2 bases and J shed 6 bases, with 10 bases lying between them. The CDR3 contains 12 residues. CDR3 in amino acids: CSVEPGAHGYTF. CDR3 coding DNA: TGCAGCGTTGAACCGGGGGCGCATGGCTACACCTTC.

This clone turned up a few times. The V gene is TRBV5-6, the J gene TRBJ2-3, with no clear D. V was shortened by 2 bases and J by 0 bases, with 10 bases between the two germline ends. The germline V gene has CDR1 SGHDT and CDR2 YYEEEE. CDR3 length: 15 amino acids. CDR3 DNA sequence: TGTGCCAGCAGCTTTACGGCTACTAGCACAGATACGCAGTATTTT. This gives the protein CASSFTATSTDTQYF. Supplemented by reference TRBV5-6 and TRBJ2-3, the full variable domain reads DAGVTQSPTHLIKTRGQQVTLRCSPKSGHDTVSWYQQALGQGPQFIFQYYEEEERQRGNFPDRFSGHQFPNYSSELNVNALLLGDSALYLCASSFTATSTDTQYFGPGTRLTVL.

For this clone: This could be a read error, since a much larger clone is one nucleotide away. The CDR3 region is CASSPRTGTYEQYF. CDR3 nucleotides: TGCGCCAGCAGCCCCCGGACAGGGACCTACGAGCAGTACTTC. The chain carries TRBV5-1 and TRBJ2-7, with 8 bases identical to TRBD1. This CDR3 spans 14 amino acids. The ends lost 4 bases at V and 2 bases at J; junction bases unmatched: 5. The germline CDR1 and CDR2 sequences are SGHRS and YFSETQ.

The chain uses TRBV4-3 and TRBJ1-4; a weak D match, TRBD1 (5 bases). V lost 0 bases and J 4 bases, leaving 9 bases between the germline ends. The length of the CDR3 is 15 residues. CDR1 is LGHNA, CDR2 YSLEER, per germline. CDR3 residues: CASSQEWDGNEKLFF. In nucleotides, the CDR3 is TGCGCCAGCAGCCAAGAGTGGGACGGTAATGAAAAACTGTTTTTT.

The V call is TRBV7-2, the J call TRBJ1-2; TRBD1 matches 7 bases. The CDR3 is 13 residues long. The germline gives CDR1 SGHTA, CDR2 FQGNSA. V trimming: 2 bases; J trimming: 14 bases; junction bases outside the gene matches: 11. The CDR3 region is CASSLIGGQAWTF. The CDR3 DNA is TGTGCCAGCAGCTTAATAGGGGGCCAGGCGTGGACCTTC. Full variable domain (rest looked up from reference TRBV7-2 and TRBJ1-2): GAGVSQSPSNKVTEKGKDVELRCDPISGHTALYWYRQSLGQGLEFLIYFQGNSAPDKSGLPSDRFSAERTGGSVSTLTIQRTQQEDSAVYLCASSLIGGQAWTFGSGTRLTVV.

This sequence joins TRBV18 and TRBJ2-7; 9 bases map to TRBD2. Losses at the gene ends were 2 bases for V and 5 bases for J; bases not matched to a gene: 7. This CDR3 contains 15 residues. Germline CDR1 and CDR2: KGHSH and LQKENI. CDR3 nucleotides: TGTGCCAGCTCACCAACGTCTAGCGGGAAGGACGAGCAGTACTTC. Protein product: CASSPTSSGKDEQYF.

This clone was seen a single time. The chain joins TRBV10-2 to TRBJ2-1; no definite D call. Germline V gives CDR1 WSHSY, CDR2 SAAADI. V was pared by 5 bases and J by 0 bases, with 11 bases between. The CDR3 covers 15 residues. In nucleotides, the CDR3 is TGCGCCAGCAGTCCCACAATGAGCTCCTACAATGAGCAGTTCTTC. The encoded protein is CASSPTMSSYNEQFF.

In regard to this clone: Other DNA variants within this sample encode the same CDR3. The gene calls are TRBV6-1 and TRBJ1-2; no firm D call. The CDR3 has 14 residues. Trimming stripped 0 bases from V and 0 bases from J, with 5 bases between. Germline V gene lookup returns CDR1 MNHNS and CDR2 SASEGT. The CDR3 coding sequence is TGTGCCAGCAGTGAAGCGGGATCTAACTATGGCTACACCTTC. This gives the protein CASSEAGSNYGYTF.

The chain carries TRBV14 and TRBJ2-2, with a weak D call TRBD1 (6 bases). CDR3 length equals 15 residues. V gave up 5 bases and J gave up 8 bases, with 18 bases separating them. Germline V lookup: CDR1 SGHDN, CDR2 FVKESK. CDR3 nucleotide sequence: TGTGCCAGCAGCTATCTTACAGGGAATACAGGGGAGCTGTTTTTT. Translation: CASSYLTGNTGELFF. Together with reference TRBV14 and TRBJ2-2, the CDR3 gives the full variable domain: EAGVTQFPSHSVIEKGQTVTLRCDPISGHDNLYWYRRVMGKEIKFLLHFVKESKQDESGMPNNRFLAERTGGTYSTLKVQPAELEDSGVYFCASSYLTGNTGELFFGEGSRLTVL.

The chain carries TRBV27 and TRBJ1-1, with unresolved D. Germline V gene lookup returns CDR1 MNHEY and CDR2 SMNVEV (reference sequence). Trimming took off 5 bases at V and 1 base at J, with 8 bases between the two ends. The CDR3 loop spans 13 amino acids. CDR3 nucleotides: TGTGCCAGCAGTAAAGGGTGGAACACTGAAGCTTTCTTT. As protein: CASSKGWNTEAFF.

The genes are TRBV18 and TRBJ2-1; no clear D. Germline loops: CDR1 KGHSH, CDR2 LQKENI. The CDR3 is made up of 14 amino acids. Trimming took 0 bases from V and 10 from J, leaving 13 bases between them. CDR3 DNA sequence: TGTGCCAGCTCACCACCGAGTAGGGTGGTCGAGCAGTTCTTC. Its translation: CASSPPSRVVEQFF.